This T cell receptor (beta chain) was captured by sequencing in a study of cytomegalovirus exposure and HLA in healthy donors. Between the trimmed V and J ends, which lost 2 bases and 2 bases, there was a span of 7 bases. This CDR3 has 13 amino acids. The germline V gene encodes CDR1 SGHAT and CDR2 FQDESV (reference sequence). This PCR relied on a set of 60 Vbeta primers and 13 Jbeta primers. Profiling relied on immunoSEQ multiplex PCR, and the TCRdb table lists in-frame clones only, not all of them. Of around 110,000 clones listed, about 84% are singletons. General observations from the study: Analysis was performed later, and it showed HLA-associated TCR beta chains to be more clonally expanded than equally common others.

Donors had nominal health at sampling but likely had unrecorded immune exposures. About this clone itself: Its specificity is unknown.

The sample comprised PBMCs. The TCR sequence derives from a man aged 30 to 39 in good health and CMV-seronegative. The rearrangement joins TRBV11-1 to TRBJ2-7; possibly TRBD2 for D (5 bases). The CDR3 coding sequence is TGTGCCAGCAGCTTAACCGGGGCCTACGAGCAGTACTTC. Its protein product is CASSLTGAYEQYF.